A single sample is the source of the 19 T cell receptor beta chains below, sequenced in a study of T cell repertoires in cytomegalovirus infection. Using its own MiXCR run on the reads, TCRdb lists one record per CDR3 protein. In the table there are 350,000 to 400,000 distinct CDR3 sequences, roughly 34% of which are singletons. Antigens for these TCRs are unknown. Specimen: cultured PBMCs, collected from culture after CMV antigen stimulation. The receptors stem from a human donor in good health (CMV status not recorded). Some clones in this sample may be carry-over from other donors' samples.

Many counts were recorded for this clonotype. The rearrangement uses TRBV7-9 and TRBJ2-6; unclear D gene. The CDR3 consists of 19 residues. Germline CDR1 is SEHNR and CDR2 is FQNEAQ (reference sequence). Trimming removed 5 bases from V and 2 bases from J, with 22 bases in between. The CDR3 reads CASSGRPGEWDPGANVLTF. CDR3 sequence (DNA): TGTGCCAGCAGCGGTCGTCCTGGCGAGTGGGATCCTGGGGCCAACGTCCTGACTTTC.

This clonotype was found a few times. The chain carries TRBV7-9 and TRBJ2-7, with a weak D call TRBD2 (6 bases). The germline V gene encodes CDR1 SEHNR and CDR2 FQNEAQ (reference sequence). This CDR3 region has 13 residues. V was clipped by 8 bases and J by 5 bases, with 16 bases between them. The CDR3 nucleotides read TGTGCCAGCCTGGGGACTGGGCCCCACGAGCAGTACTTC. Its protein is CASLGTGPHEQYF.

This clonotype has a handful of counts. The V call is TRBV7-2, the J call TRBJ2-3, with TRBD1 identical over 7 bases. This CDR3 is built from 15 residues. Trimming took 4 bases from V and 3 from J; bases not matched to a gene: 7. Germline-derived CDR1 and CDR2 are SGHTA and FQGNSA. CDR3 residues: CASSSLGDSTDTQYF. The CDR3 DNA sequence: TGTGCCAGCAGCTCCCTTGGGGACAGTACAGATACGCAGTATTTT.

This clonotype was counted a few times. The gene calls are TRBV7-2 and TRBJ2-1; D remains unclear. The CDR3 is 14 amino acids. The germline gives CDR1 SGHTA, CDR2 FQGNSA. V lost 3 bases and J 5 bases, leaving 11 bases between the germline ends. CDR3 protein: CASSFLRRNNEQFF. The CDR3 coding sequence is TGTGCCAGCAGCTTTTTACGGCGAAACAATGAGCAGTTCTTC.

The rearrangement links TRBV7-3 to TRBJ2-1; 13 nucleotides match TRBD2. CDR1 SGHTA and CDR2 FQGTGA come from the germline V gene. The CDR3 has 16 amino acids. The J segment lost 8 bases and the V segment lost 4 bases, leaving 8 bases of the junction unmatched. The CDR3 sequence is CASSWTSGSRSHEQFF. DNA for the CDR3: TGTGCCAGCAGCTGGACTAGCGGGAGCCGTTCCCATGAGCAGTTCTTC.

The chain has TRBV19 and TRBJ1-2, with a weak D call TRBD1 (6 bases). Germline values: CDR1 LNHDA, CDR2 SQIVND (reference sequence). V lost 6 bases and J lost 3, with 14 bases in between. This CDR3 contains 14 residues. CDR3 nucleotide sequence: TGTGCCAGTAGGGGGGCAGGGCTATACTATGGCTACACCTTC. Its protein is CASRGAGLYYGYTF.

This clonotype was recorded a few times. This rearrangement joins TRBV4-1 to TRBJ2-3, with TRBD2 matching 9 bases. The CDR3 contains 15 residues. The ends lost 8 bases at V and 5 bases at J; junction bases unmatched: 11. The germline V gene has CDR1 MGHRA and CDR2 YSYEKL. The CDR3 region has the DNA TGCGCCAGCCGTCCGGCGGGAGGGCCAGGAGATACGCAGTATTTT. It encodes CASRPAGGPGDTQYF.

V is TRBV2 and J is TRBJ2-3; D possibly corresponds to TRBD1 (6 bases). Between the trimmed V and J ends, which lost 4 bases and 2 bases, there was a span of 13 bases. This CDR3 is built from 15 residues. Germline-derived CDR1 and CDR2 are SNHLY and FYNNEI. This CDR3 reads CASSVADRVTDTQYF. Here the CDR3 DNA reads TGTGCCAGCAGTGTTGCGGACAGAGTCACAGATACGCAGTATTTT. The complete variable domain, with remaining parts taken from reference TRBV2 and TRBJ2-3, reads EPEVTQTPSHQVTQMGQEVILRCVPISNHLYFYWYRQILGQKVEFLVSFYNNEISEKSEIFDDQFSVERPDGSNFTLKIRSTKLEDSAMYFCASSVADRVTDTQYFGPGTRLTVL.

The CDR3 is CASSPTSLASADTQYF. DNA of the CDR3: TGCGCCAGCAGCCCGACAAGCCTGGCTAGCGCAGATACGCAGTATTTT. The chain has TRBV4-3 and TRBJ2-3; TRBD2 is a possible D gene (6 bases). V lost 4 bases and J lost 4, with 18 bases in between. CDR3 length: 16 residues. Germline lookup yields CDR1 LGHNA and CDR2 YSLEER.

The V gene is TRBV6-5, the J gene TRBJ2-5, with a weak D call TRBD1 (6 bases). The CDR3 is 14 residues long. The germline V gene encodes CDR1 MNHEY and CDR2 SVGAGI. Trimming took off 2 bases at V and 5 bases at J, with 12 bases between the two ends. The CDR3 spells CASSYLQGSETQYF. The CDR3 DNA reads TGTGCCAGCAGTTACCTACAGGGCTCGGAGACCCAGTACTTC.

The CDR3 is CASSVLTSGSYNEQFF. CDR3 DNA sequence: TGTGCCAGTAGTGTCCTAACTAGCGGGAGTTACAATGAGCAGTTCTTC. The J gene is TRBJ2-1, the V gene TRBV19, with 11 nucleotides matching TRBD2. V dropped 5 bases and J dropped 4; count of bases not matched to a gene: 7. The germline V gene has CDR1 LNHDA and CDR2 SQIVND (reference sequence). The CDR3 contains 16 residues.

CDR3 nucleotides: TGTGCCAGCAGGCTAGCTGAAGTCGTCCCGGGCACTGAAGCTTTCTTT. This gives the protein CASRLAEVVPGTEAFF. V gene TRBV28 combines with J gene TRBJ1-1; D is ambiguous. The V end lost 6 bases, the J end lost 4 bases, and 21 bases lay between the germline ends. CDR1 and CDR2 (germline): MDHEN, SYDVKM. This CDR3 has 16 amino acids.

This chain uses TRBV6-2 or TRBV6-3 with TRBJ2-3; D not resolved. The CDR3 has 14 residues. Germline CDR1 is MNHEY and CDR2 is SVGEGT. V was trimmed by 6 bases and J by 2 bases, leaving 12 bases between them. CDR3 DNA: TGTGCCAGCAGCTGGCTCAGTTCCACAGATACGCAGTATTTT. It yields the protein CASSWLSSTDTQYF.

This clonotype was observed many times. The V gene is TRBV7-2, the J gene TRBJ2-5; no definite D call. Trimming stripped 3 bases from V and 1 base from J, with 12 bases between. Germline V gene lookup returns CDR1 SGHTA and CDR2 FQGNSA. The CDR3 contains 15 residues. The CDR3 DNA reads as TGTGCCAGCAGCTTTAATGGCGCGCGCCAAGAGACCCAGTACTTC. It specifies CASSFNGARQETQYF.

The J gene is TRBJ2-3, the V gene TRBV12-3 or TRBV12-4; no clear D gene. The CDR3 is made up of 14 amino acids. The V end lost 7 bases, the J end lost 6 bases, and 17 bases lay between the germline ends. CDR3 protein: CASTLQATFDTQYF. The CDR3 nucleotides read TGTGCCAGCACTCTTCAGGCCACGTTCGATACGCAGTATTTT.

The V and J genes are TRBV7-3 and TRBJ2-2, with D perhaps matching TRBD1 or TRBD2 (6 bases each). The CDR3 covers 15 residues. V shed 5 bases and J shed 8 bases, with 18 bases lying between them. The germline CDR1 and CDR2 sequences are SGHTA and FQGTGA. The CDR3 is CASSRNPGAVGELFF. In DNA, the CDR3 is TGTGCCAGCAGCCGTAATCCGGGGGCGGTAGGGGAGCTGTTTTTT.

This clonotype was detected ten times or more. The chain links TRBV7-2 to TRBJ2-3; 12 nucleotides match TRBD1. The V gene end was trimmed by 5 bases and the J gene end by 5 bases; junction bases not matched to a gene: 5. The CDR3 extends over 15 amino acids. Germline V lookup: CDR1 SGHTA, CDR2 FQGNSA. This chain's CDR3 is CASSDRDRGRDTQYF. DNA for the CDR3: TGTGCCAGCAGCGACCGGGACAGGGGGCGAGATACGCAGTATTTT. The whole variable domain, remainder taken from reference TRBV7-2 and TRBJ2-3, is GAGVSQSPSNKVTEKGKDVELRCDPISGHTALYWYRQSLGQGLEFLIYFQGNSAPDKSGLPSDRFSAERTGGSVSTLTIQRTQQEDSAVYLCASSDRDRGRDTQYFGPGTRLTVL.

The chain recombines TRBV12-3 or TRBV12-4 with TRBJ1-5, with a tentative D call TRBD1 (5 bases). Between the trimmed V and J ends, which lost 5 bases and 0 bases, there was a span of 14 bases. The CDR3 sequence is 16 residues long. CDR3: CASSPRDLDSNQPQHF. CDR3 DNA sequence: TGTGCCAGCAGTCCCCGGGACTTGGATAGCAATCAGCCCCAGCATTTT.

This clonotype was found a few times. This chain links TRBV12-3 or TRBV12-4 with TRBJ2-5, with D uncertain. This CDR3 is 15 amino acids long. With 6 bases removed from V and 4 bases from J, the gap between germline ends came to 18 bases. CDR3 protein: CASRSPPGDSETQYF. The CDR3 bases are TGTGCCAGCAGATCCCCCCCCGGAGACTCAGAGACCCAGTACTTC.